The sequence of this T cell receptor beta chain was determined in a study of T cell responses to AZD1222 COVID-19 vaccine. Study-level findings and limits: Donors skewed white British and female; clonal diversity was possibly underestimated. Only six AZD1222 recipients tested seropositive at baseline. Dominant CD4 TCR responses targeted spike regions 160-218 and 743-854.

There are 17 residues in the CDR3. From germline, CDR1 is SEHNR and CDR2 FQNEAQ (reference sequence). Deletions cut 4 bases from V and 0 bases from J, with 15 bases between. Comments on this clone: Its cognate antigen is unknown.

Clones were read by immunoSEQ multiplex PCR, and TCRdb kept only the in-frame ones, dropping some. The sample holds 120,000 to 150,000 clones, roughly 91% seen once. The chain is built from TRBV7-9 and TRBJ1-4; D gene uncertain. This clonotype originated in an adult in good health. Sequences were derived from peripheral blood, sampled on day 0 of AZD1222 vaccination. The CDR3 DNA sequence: TGTGCCAGCAGCTCGCTACCCGGACGCCCAACTAATGAAAAACTGTTTTTT. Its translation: CASSSLPGRPTNEKLFF.